A selection of T cell receptor beta chains follows, all from one sample in a study of blood T cell repertoires in COVID-19. TCRdb's copy holds only in-frame clones and misses some; the assay was immunoSEQ multiplex PCR. The sample contains 200,000 to 250,000 clones, nearly 90% of which appear only once. Sequenced sample: peripheral blood. These receptors all stem from a man aged 18 to 30 with active or convalescent COVID-19. CDR3s include the opening cysteine and the closing phenylalanine or tryptophan. The order of the fields is D gene, J gene, clone size, V gene, CDR3 DNA, CDR3 protein. A D gene is named only where the DNA matches it firmly. Part of the rows lack a size; the others show once, few, many or a class for expanded clones.

NA TRBJ1-2 once TRBV5-1 TGCGCCAGCAACAGGGACCCGTCTTCCCCTTATGGCTACACCTTC CASNRDPSSPYGYTF
NA TRBJ1-1 NA TRBV19 TGTGCCAGTAGTATGACAGGTCGCGGGCACACTGAAGCTTTCTTT CASSMTGRGHTEAFF
NA TRBJ1-6 few TRBV2 TGTGCCAGCACTCAGGACACAGTGTGGTCACCCCTCCACTTT CASTQDTVWSPLHF
TRBD2 TRBJ2-7 NA TRBV11-2 TGTGCCAGCAGCTTAATATTCGGGTCTAGCGGCCCCTACGAGCAGTACTTC CASSLIFGSSGPYEQYF
NA TRBJ2-1 NA TRBV28 TGTGCCAGCGGACAGACTGCGACCAATGAGCAGTTCTTC CASGQTATNEQFF
TRBD1 TRBJ2-1 once TRBV11-3 TGTGCCAGCAGCTTCGACAGGGACTACAATGAGCAGTTCTTC CASSFDRDYNEQFF
NA TRBJ2-7 NA TRBV12-3/TRBV12-4 TGTGCCAGCAGTCCCCAGGCCTACGAGCAGTACTTC CASSPQAYEQYF
TRBD2 TRBJ2-1 NA TRBV5-1 TGCGCCAGCAGCTCCGGGACTAGCGGGACCCTCTTC CASSSGTSGTLF
TRBD2 TRBJ2-7 NA TRBV4-3 TGCGCCAGCAGCCAGCTAGCGGGAAGGTCGTACGAGCAGTACTTC CASSQLAGRSYEQYF
NA TRBJ2-5 NA TRBV15 TGTGCCACCAGCACTCGACAAGGGGGAGACCAAGAGACCCAGTACTTC CATSTRQGGDQETQYF
NA TRBJ1-2 NA TRBV6-1 TGTGCCAGCAGTGAAGGTAGGACTAGAGGCTACACCTTC CASSEGRTRGYTF
TRBD2 TRBJ2-3 NA TRBV5-1 TGCGCCAGCAGCTTGGCAAGCGGGGGAGTCACAGATACGCAGTATTTT CASSLASGGVTDTQYF
TRBD2 TRBJ2-1 NA TRBV9 TGTGCCAGCAGCGCCACTACGGGACTAGCGGGTAATGAGCAGTTCTTC CASSATTGLAGNEQFF
TRBD1 TRBJ1-2 NA TRBV9 TGTGCCAGCAGCGCCCCCGGGACAGGTCTCTATGGCTACACCTTC CASSAPGTGLYGYTF
NA TRBJ1-2 NA TRBV29-1 TGCAGCGTTGAACGGGGGAACTATGGCTACACCTTC CSVERGNYGYTF
TRBD2 TRBJ2-2 NA TRBV7-6 TGTGCCAGCAGCTTACGTTCAGCGGGAGGGCCCGGGGAGCTGTTTTTT CASSLRSAGGPGELFF
NA TRBJ2-4 NA TRBV13 TGTGCCAGCAGCTTCTTCCTAGCCAAAAACATTCAGTACTTC CASSFFLAKNIQYF
NA TRBJ2-1 NA TRBV18 TGTGCCGGAACGATTGCGGGAGCGCAACCAGGGGGCCATGAGCAGTTCTTC CAGTIAGAQPGGHEQFF
TRBD2 TRBJ2-7 NA TRBV6-5 TGTGCCAGCCGTCGACTAGCGGGAGTTGGCTACGAGCAGTACTTC CASRRLAGVGYEQYF
NA TRBJ2-3 NA TRBV11-3 TGTGCCAGCAGCTTAGCGGGGGGCACAGATACGCAGTATTTT CASSLAGGTDTQYF
TRBD1 TRBJ2-7 NA TRBV13 TGTGCCAGCAGCTTAGGGACAGGGACCCCAAGCTCCTACGAGCAGTACTTC CASSLGTGTPSSYEQYF
TRBD2 TRBJ2-1 NA TRBV18 TGTGCCAGCTCACCACCCACCGGGAGGAAGGACAATGAGCAGTTCTTC CASSPPTGRKDNEQFF
NA TRBJ2-5 NA TRBV11-1 TGTGCCAGCAGCTTAGCTGGGGGGCAAGAGACCCAGTACTTC CASSLAGGQETQYF
NA TRBJ2-7 NA TRBV7-2 TGTGCCAGCAGCTTAGGCGGCGGGAACTACGAGCAGTACTTC CASSLGGGNYEQYF
NA TRBJ1-5 few TRBV15 TGTGCCACCAGCGGCGGGAATCAGCCCCAGCATTTT CATSGGNQPQHF
NA TRBJ1-2 NA TRBV29-1 TGCAGCGTTGAGTCCCGTCCGGACTATGGCTACACCTTC CSVESRPDYGYTF
NA TRBJ1-4 NA TRBV12-3/TRBV12-4 TGTGCCAGCAGCGACCCGTGGAGCGAAAAACTGTTTTTT CASSDPWSEKLFF
NA TRBJ1-6 NA TRBV28 TGTGCCAGCAGACAGGGAAATTCACCCCTCCACTTT CASRQGNSPLHF
NA TRBJ2-5 NA TRBV19 TGTGCCAGTAGTACGACAGGAATTGGTGAGACCCAGTACTTC CASSTTGIGETQYF
TRBD2 TRBJ2-7 NA TRBV9 TGTGCCAGCAGCCCGGGACTAGCGGGCTTCGAGCAGTACTTC CASSPGLAGFEQYF
NA TRBJ2-7 NA TRBV7-2 TGTGCCAGCAGCCCGGACGGGAATACCTACGAGCAGTACTTC CASSPDGNTYEQYF
TRBD1 TRBJ1-2 NA TRBV27 TGTGCCAGCAGTGATATAGGGACAGGGTTCGGCGGCTACACCTTC CASSDIGTGFGGYTF
NA TRBJ1-3 NA TRBV15 TGTGCCACCAGCAGGGCCCGAAGTGACTCTGGAAACACCATATATTTT CATSRARSDSGNTIYF
NA TRBJ1-1 NA TRBV27 TGTGCCAGCAGTTCCCTCCGAGCTGAAGCTTTCTTT CASSSLRAEAFF
TRBD1 TRBJ2-2 NA TRBV7-3 TGTGCCAGCAGCTCCACAGGGGGCGGCACCGGGGAGCTGTTTTTT CASSSTGGGTGELFF
NA TRBJ1-5 NA TRBV30 TGTGCCTGGAGTAACAGGGCATCGCAGCCCCAGCATTTT CAWSNRASQPQHF
TRBD2 TRBJ2-4 NA TRBV3-1/TRBV3-2 TGTGCCAGCAGCCCCCCATTCGGGACTAGTTTCAAAAACATTCAGTACTTC CASSPPFGTSFKNIQYF
NA TRBJ2-2 NA TRBV28 TGTGCCAGCTCGAGACTGGCTACGAACACCGGGGAGCTGTTTTTT CASSRLATNTGELFF
NA TRBJ2-7 NA TRBV5-6 TGTGCCAGCAGCTTCGGCCCGGGCGAGCAGTACTTC CASSFGPGEQYF